The source of this TCR beta chain is a study of blood T cell repertoires in COVID-19. About the study: Acute and convalescent COVID-19 specimens originated in the United States, Italy and Spain. T cells, B-cell-depleted T cells, or PBMCs provided the cDNA or gDNA that served as material.

V lost 0 bases to trimming and J lost 2 bases; unmatched junction nucleotides: 3. Germline CDR1 reads MGHRA; CDR2 reads YSYEKL. The CDR3 contains 16 residues. This clone was seen just once. As processed by the authors: Using reference gene primer amplification, nucleated cell counts were estimated. Repertoires were generated with immunoSEQ multiplex PCR, while TCRdb's copy carries only in-frame clones and drops some. From that table come the V and J calls and clone size; the DNA was used to work out D and trimming. The sample lists fewer than 400,000 clones; around 90% were seen once. Sequencing was done on a sample of peripheral blood. This TCR came from a human donor in a cohort sampled during active COVID-19. The rearrangement links TRBV4-1 to TRBJ2-1; 8 positions agree with TRBD1. CDR3 protein: CASSQDQGAAYNEQFF. Here the CDR3 DNA reads TGCGCCAGCAGCCAAGATCAGGGGGCGGCCTACAATGAGCAGTTCTTC.